This T cell receptor beta chain was identified in a study of CD4 T cells in relation to SARS-CoV-2 and coronaviruses. Comments on this clone: Its antigen is still unknown.

TCRdb keeps only in-frame clones here, not all; method: immunoSEQ multiplex PCR. The table records tens of thousands of clones, about three quarters of them present only once. Unexposed donor CD4+ T cells date from 2011-2018, before the COVID-19 pandemic. The cells were cultured for around ten days before CD4+ T cells were isolated. V dropped 4 bases and J dropped 4; count of bases not matched to a gene: 7. The CDR3 length is 14 residues. Germline CDR1 is SGHKS and CDR2 is YYEKEE (reference sequence). This clonotype was sampled from a human donor in good health. The sequenced sample was CD4+ T cells from PBMCs, cultured in vitro. The chain is built from TRBV5-5 and TRBJ1-2; 7 bases are shared with TRBD1. CDR3 in amino acids: CASSPGGGRYGYTF. The CDR3 DNA sequence: TGTGCCAGCAGCCCGGGAGGGGGCCGCTATGGCTACACCTTC.